The 8 T cell receptor beta chains given below trace back to one sample, sequenced in a study of T cell clones after liver transplantation. The method was immunoSEQ multiplex PCR; TCRdb's version includes in-frame clones alone and lacks a portion of them. The top ten clones hold about 0.79% of a sample with over 70,000 clones, roughly 80% of them seen once. This specimen consisted of CD4+ T cells from blood, obtained 12 months after liver transplant. The receptor source for this set is a human patient who received a liver transplant. Some of these T cells may belong to the graft donor.

The rearrangement links TRBV6-5 to TRBJ1-2, with D possibly being TRBD1 (6 bases). Germline loops: CDR1 MNHEY, CDR2 SVGAGI. The V gene lost 6 bases and the J gene lost 4 bases, with 18 bases spanning the gap. This CDR3 contains 15 residues. CDR3 DNA sequence: TGTGCCAGCAGCTCCTCCTACAGGGTTCCCTATGGCTACACCTTC. It yields the protein CASSSSYRVPYGYTF.

This chain uses TRBV9 with TRBJ1-1; no definite D call. The CDR3 loop spans 14 amino acids. The germline V gene encodes CDR1 SGDLS and CDR2 YYNGEE. Trimming shortened V by 0 bases and J by 0 bases, and 6 bases separated the two germline ends. CDR3 nucleotides: TGTGCCAGCAGCGTAGGGCACTTGAACACTGAAGCTTTCTTT. It specifies CASSVGHLNTEAFF.

The chain carries TRBV4-1 and TRBJ1-4; the match to TRBD1 covers 8 bases. Losses at the gene ends were 6 bases for V and 8 bases for J; bases not matched to a gene: 5. CDR1 MGHRA and CDR2 YSYEKL come from the germline V gene. This CDR3 contains 13 residues. CDR3 loop: CASREAGGEKLFF. The CDR3 DNA reads as TGCGCCAGCAGAGAGGCAGGGGGCGAAAAACTGTTTTTT.

The chain uses TRBV29-1 and TRBJ2-1, with D maybe TRBD1 (6 bases). This CDR3 comprises 12 residues. Germline loops: CDR1 SQVTM, CDR2 ANQGSEA. Trimming cost V 5 bases and J 8 bases, with 13 bases left between them. The CDR3 spells CSVQPQGYEQFF. The CDR3 DNA reads as TGCAGCGTTCAACCTCAGGGGTATGAGCAGTTCTTC.

A few counts support this clone. This chain joins TRBV2 and TRBJ1-5; D may be TRBD1 (5 bases). Trimming left V 3 bases short and J 5 bases short, with 11 bases between. This CDR3 has 14 amino acids. The germline V gene has CDR1 SNHLY and CDR2 FYNNEI. CDR3 nucleotide sequence: TGTGCCAGCAGTGAGTCGGCGGGGGATCAGCCCCAGCATTTT. This encodes CASSESAGDQPQHF.

The chain joins TRBV10-3 to TRBJ1-1, with 8 bases fitting TRBD1. Per the germline V gene, CDR1 is ENHRY and CDR2 is SYGVKD. The junction had 7 bases not matched to a gene; V was cut back by 6 bases and J by 1 base. The CDR3 runs to 15 residues. The CDR3 nucleotides are TGTGCCATCAGGGAGACAGGGGTGACGAACACTGAAGCTTTCTTT. Its protein product is CAIRETGVTNTEAFF.

The chain is built from TRBV19 and TRBJ1-2, with 9 bases fitting TRBD1. The germline V gene has CDR1 LNHDA and CDR2 SQIVND (reference sequence). Trimming removed 6 bases from V and 4 bases from J; junction bases left unmatched: 9. The CDR3 has 15 residues. CDR3 region: CASSRTGQGIYGYTF. The CDR3 DNA is TGTGCCAGTAGCAGGACGGGACAGGGAATCTATGGCTACACCTTC. The variable domain in full, with the rest retrieved from reference TRBV19 and TRBJ1-2, is DGGITQSPKYLFRKEGQNVTLSCEQNLNHDAMYWYRQDPGQGLRLIYYSQIVNDFQKGDIAEGYSVSREKKESFPLTVTSAQKNPTAFYLCASSRTGQGIYGYTFGSGTRLTVV.

This chain joins TRBV5-6 and TRBJ2-5; D is possibly TRBD2 (6 bases). The CDR3 consists of 17 residues. Germline CDR1 reads SGHDT; CDR2 reads YYEEEE. V lost 4 bases, J lost 1 base, and 20 bases lay in between. The CDR3 protein is CASSRGVTINLQETQYF. CDR3 DNA: TGTGCCAGCAGCCGCGGGGTCACAATTAACCTCCAAGAGACCCAGTACTTC.